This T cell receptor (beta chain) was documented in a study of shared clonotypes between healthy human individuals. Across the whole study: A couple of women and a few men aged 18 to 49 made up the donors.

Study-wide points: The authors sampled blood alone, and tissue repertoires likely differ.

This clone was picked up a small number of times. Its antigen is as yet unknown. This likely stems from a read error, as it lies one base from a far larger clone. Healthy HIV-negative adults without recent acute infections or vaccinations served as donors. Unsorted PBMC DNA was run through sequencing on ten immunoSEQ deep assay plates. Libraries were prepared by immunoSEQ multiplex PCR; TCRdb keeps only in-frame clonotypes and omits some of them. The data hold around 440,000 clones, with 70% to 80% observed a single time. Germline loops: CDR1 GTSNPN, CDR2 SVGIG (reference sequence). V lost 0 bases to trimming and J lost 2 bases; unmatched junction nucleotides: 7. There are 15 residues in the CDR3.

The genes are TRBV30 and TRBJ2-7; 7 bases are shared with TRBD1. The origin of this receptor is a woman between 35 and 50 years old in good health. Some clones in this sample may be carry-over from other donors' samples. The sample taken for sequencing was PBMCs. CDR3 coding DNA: TGTGCCTGGAGTGTACAGGGGCTAGAACCCTACGAGCAGTACTTC. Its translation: CAWSVQGLEPYEQYF.